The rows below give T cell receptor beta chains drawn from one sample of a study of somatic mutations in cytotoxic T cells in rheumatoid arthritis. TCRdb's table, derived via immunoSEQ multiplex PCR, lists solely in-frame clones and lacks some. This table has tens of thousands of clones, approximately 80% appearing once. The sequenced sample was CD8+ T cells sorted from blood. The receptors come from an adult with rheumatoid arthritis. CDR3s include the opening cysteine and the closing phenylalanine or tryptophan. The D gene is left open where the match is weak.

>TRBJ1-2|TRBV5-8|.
CASSWAGANYGYTF
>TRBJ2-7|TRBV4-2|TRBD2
CASSQQTSGASYEQYF
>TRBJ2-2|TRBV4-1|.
CASSSWDTGELFF
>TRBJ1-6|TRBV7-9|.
CASSLGPTGVNSPLHF
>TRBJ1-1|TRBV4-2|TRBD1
CASSPSTGMNTEAFF
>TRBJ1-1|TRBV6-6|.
CASSAGDTEAFF
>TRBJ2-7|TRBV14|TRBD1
CASSRTGNEQYF
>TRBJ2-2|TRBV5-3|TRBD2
CAIRRGRAAGELFF
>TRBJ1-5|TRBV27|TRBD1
CASSQVGTAQIQPQHF
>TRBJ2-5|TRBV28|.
CASSLGNRKGGWQETQYF